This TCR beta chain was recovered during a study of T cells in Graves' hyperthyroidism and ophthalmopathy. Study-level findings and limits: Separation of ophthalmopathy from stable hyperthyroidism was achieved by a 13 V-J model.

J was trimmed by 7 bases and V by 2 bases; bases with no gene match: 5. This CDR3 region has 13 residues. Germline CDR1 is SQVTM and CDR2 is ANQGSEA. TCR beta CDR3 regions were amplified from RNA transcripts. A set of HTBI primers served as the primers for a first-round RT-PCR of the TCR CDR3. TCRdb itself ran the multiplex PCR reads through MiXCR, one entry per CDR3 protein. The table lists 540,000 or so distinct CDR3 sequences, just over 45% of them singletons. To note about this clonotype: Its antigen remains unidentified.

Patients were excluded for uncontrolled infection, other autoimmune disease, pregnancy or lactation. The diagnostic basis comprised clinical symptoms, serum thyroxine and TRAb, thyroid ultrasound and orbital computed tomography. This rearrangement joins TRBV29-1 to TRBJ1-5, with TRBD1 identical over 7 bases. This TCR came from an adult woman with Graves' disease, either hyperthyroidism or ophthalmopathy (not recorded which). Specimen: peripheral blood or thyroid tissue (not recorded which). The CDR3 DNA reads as TGCAGCGTTGAACCGGACAGGAGCCAGCCCCAGCATTTT. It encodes CSVEPDRSQPQHF.